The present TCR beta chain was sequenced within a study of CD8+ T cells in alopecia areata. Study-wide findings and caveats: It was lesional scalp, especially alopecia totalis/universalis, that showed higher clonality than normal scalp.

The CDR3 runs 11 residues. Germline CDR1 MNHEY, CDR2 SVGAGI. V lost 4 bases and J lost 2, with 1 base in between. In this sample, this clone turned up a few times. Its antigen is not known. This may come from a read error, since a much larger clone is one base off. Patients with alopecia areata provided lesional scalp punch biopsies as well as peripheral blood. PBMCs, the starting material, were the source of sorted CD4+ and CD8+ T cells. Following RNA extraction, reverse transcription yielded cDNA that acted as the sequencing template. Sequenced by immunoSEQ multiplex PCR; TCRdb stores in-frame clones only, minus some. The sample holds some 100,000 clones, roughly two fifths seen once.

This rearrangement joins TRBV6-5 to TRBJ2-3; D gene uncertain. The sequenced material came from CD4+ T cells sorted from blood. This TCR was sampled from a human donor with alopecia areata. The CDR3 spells CASSSTDTQYF. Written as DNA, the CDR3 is TGTGCCAGCAGTTCCACAGATACGCAGTATTTT.